This section outlines one T cell receptor (beta chain) sequence together with its context. This sample is drawn from a study of blood T cell repertoires in COVID-19. Background on the study: There were acute and convalescent COVID-19 samples, and they came from the United States, Italy and Spain. PBMCs, B-cell-depleted T cells, or T cells provided the cDNA or gDNA that made up the material.

Participants spanned ages about 18 to 100 years and resided in 20 to 30 US areas. During the 2 weeks before they entered the study, exposed participants had met someone with a PCR-confirmed or clinician-diagnosed COVID-19 case. The CDR3 has 15 amino acids. Trimming took 3 bases from V and 4 from J, leaving 13 bases between them. Looked up from germline, CDR1 is SGHRS and CDR2 is YFSETQ. Using immunoSEQ multiplex PCR, the repertoire was profiled, and TCRdb retains in-frame clones only, with some absent. Of under 150,000 clones listed, around 84% are singletons. The sequencing sample was made of PBMCs or T cells enriched from blood (not recorded which). The clonotype was recovered from a woman between 50 and 59 years old who had been exposed to COVID-19. V usage is TRBV5-1 and J usage is TRBJ2-2; perhaps TRBD2 as D (5 bases). The CDR3 DNA follows: TGCGCCAGCAGCTGGTGGGAGAGCCCCACCGGGGAGCTGTTTTTT. Protein: CASSWWESPTGELFF.